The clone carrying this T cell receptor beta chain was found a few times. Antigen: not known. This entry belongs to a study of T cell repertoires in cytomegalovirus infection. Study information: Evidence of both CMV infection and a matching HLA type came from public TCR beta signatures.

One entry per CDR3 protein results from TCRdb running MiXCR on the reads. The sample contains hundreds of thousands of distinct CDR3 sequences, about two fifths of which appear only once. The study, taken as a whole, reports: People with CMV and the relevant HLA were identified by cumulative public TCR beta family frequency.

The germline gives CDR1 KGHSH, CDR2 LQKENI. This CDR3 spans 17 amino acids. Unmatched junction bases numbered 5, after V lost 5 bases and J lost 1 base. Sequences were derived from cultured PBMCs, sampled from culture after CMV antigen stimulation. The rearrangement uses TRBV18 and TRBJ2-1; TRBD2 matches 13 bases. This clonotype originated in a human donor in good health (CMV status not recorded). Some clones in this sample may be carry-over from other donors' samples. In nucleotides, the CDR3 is TGTGCCAGCTCAGGTCCGGGACTAGCGGGGTCCTACAATGAGCAGTTCTTC. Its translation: CASSGPGLAGSYNEQFF. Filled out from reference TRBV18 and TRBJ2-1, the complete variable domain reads NAGVMQNPRHLVRRRGQEARLRCSPMKGHSHVYWYRQLPEEGLKFMVYLQKENIIDESGMPKERFSAEFPKEGPSILRIQQVVRGDSAAYFCASSGPGLAGSYNEQFFGPGTRLTVL.